This TCR beta chain was sequenced for a study of shared clonotypes between healthy human individuals. The study, taken as a whole, reports: Only blood samples were collected, and tissue repertoires likely differ.

Germline V lookup: CDR1 SGHTA, CDR2 FQGTGA. This CDR3 spans 16 amino acids. The J segment lost 6 bases and the V segment lost 5 bases, leaving 9 bases of the junction unmatched. CD45RO-negative, CCR7-selected cells formed the naive CD8 fraction, which excluded terminally differentiated effector memory CD45RA+ cells. Method: immunoSEQ multiplex PCR; TCRdb's copy keeps in-frame clones and lacks some. The sample lists about 2.2 million clones, just over 90% seen once, with 1.7% in the top ten. Comments on this clone: What it binds is unknown.

The specimen sequenced was naive CD8+ T cells from PBMCs. V gene TRBV7-3 combines with J gene TRBJ2-7; 14 positions agree with TRBD2. The receptor was derived from a young man in good health. Some clones in this sample may be carry-over from other donors' samples. CDR3 DNA: TGTGCCAGCAGCCCGGCCGGGACTAGCGGGAGTGGCGAGCAGTACTTC. This gives the protein CASSPAGTSGSGEQYF.